These T cell receptor beta chains were read from a single sample in a study of T-cell memory formation after mild COVID-19. TCRdb redid the calling of the 5' RACE reads with MiXCR, one entry per CDR3 protein. The sample has a few hundred thousand distinct CDR3 sequences; about 20% are singletons. Sample: PBMCs or a T cell subset sorted from them (not recorded which). The source is a young man who had mild COVID-19 (a few samples of this study predate the infection). Cell type and time point are not known. Both conserved end residues are part of each CDR3. Fields, in order: D gene, J gene, clone size, V gene, CDR3 DNA, CDR3 protein. A D gene is named only where the DNA matches it firmly. The size field is filled for only some rows; it gives once, few, many or a size class.

d_gene: NA
j_gene: TRBJ2-7
abundance: NA
v_gene: TRBV4-2
CDR3nt: TGTGCCAGCAGCCAAGATGGGACTCCCGCCTACGAGCAGTACTTC
CDR3aa: CASSQDGTPAYEQYF

d_gene: NA
j_gene: TRBJ1-2
abundance: few
v_gene: TRBV10-2
CDR3nt: TGCGCCAGCAGCGCCGACAGGTTCTATGGCTACACCTTC
CDR3aa: CASSADRFYGYTF

d_gene: NA
j_gene: TRBJ2-1
abundance: NA
v_gene: TRBV14
CDR3nt: TGTGCCAGCAGCCTCCAGGCGGGGCTCTACAATGAGCAGTTCTTC
CDR3aa: CASSLQAGLYNEQFF

d_gene: NA
j_gene: TRBJ1-4
abundance: NA
v_gene: TRBV12-3/TRBV12-4
CDR3nt: TGTGCCAGCAGTTTACTGAGGTTTGAAAAACTGTTTTTT
CDR3aa: CASSLLRFEKLFF

d_gene: NA
j_gene: TRBJ2-7
abundance: NA
v_gene: TRBV7-9
CDR3nt: TGTGCCAGCAGCTCCGGTAACTACGAGCAGTACTTC
CDR3aa: CASSSGNYEQYF

d_gene: TRBD1
j_gene: TRBJ2-2
abundance: NA
v_gene: TRBV29-1
CDR3nt: TGCAGCGCCCCGGGACAGGGGAACACCGGGGAGCTGTTTTTT
CDR3aa: CSAPGQGNTGELFF

d_gene: TRBD1
j_gene: TRBJ2-7
abundance: NA
v_gene: TRBV20-1
CDR3nt: TGCAGTGCTAGGGTGACAGGGGTTGTGTACGAGCAGTACTTC
CDR3aa: CSARVTGVVYEQYF

d_gene: NA
j_gene: TRBJ2-1
abundance: NA
v_gene: TRBV7-9
CDR3nt: TGTGCCAGCAGCGGAGGGGGTCTGATCAATGAGCAGTTCTTC
CDR3aa: CASSGGGLINEQFF

d_gene: NA
j_gene: TRBJ2-1
abundance: NA
v_gene: TRBV6-2/TRBV6-3
CDR3nt: TGTGCCAGCAGGAACGGACATTACAATGAGCAGTTCTTC
CDR3aa: CASRNGHYNEQFF

d_gene: NA
j_gene: TRBJ2-2
abundance: NA
v_gene: TRBV19
CDR3nt: TGTGCCAGTAGTATAGGGATAGTCGGGGAGCTGTTTTTT
CDR3aa: CASSIGIVGELFF

d_gene: TRBD2
j_gene: TRBJ2-2
abundance: once
v_gene: TRBV9
CDR3nt: TGTGCCAGCAGCGTAGGACTAGCATACACCGGGGAGCTGTTTTTT
CDR3aa: CASSVGLAYTGELFF

d_gene: NA
j_gene: TRBJ1-2
abundance: NA
v_gene: TRBV5-1
CDR3nt: TGCGCCAGCAGCTTGGGACACTTAGCTAACTATGGCTACACCTTC
CDR3aa: CASSLGHLANYGYTF

d_gene: NA
j_gene: TRBJ1-5
abundance: few
v_gene: TRBV3-1
CDR3nt: TGTGCCAGCAGCCTTTCGGGGGGGACTCAGCCCCAGCATTTT
CDR3aa: CASSLSGGTQPQHF

d_gene: NA
j_gene: TRBJ2-3
abundance: few
v_gene: TRBV4-1
CDR3nt: TGCGCCAGCAGCCCCAACGACCTTAGCACAGATACGCAGTATTTT
CDR3aa: CASSPNDLSTDTQYF

d_gene: TRBD2
j_gene: TRBJ2-1
abundance: few
v_gene: TRBV12-3/TRBV12-4
CDR3nt: TGTGCCAGCAGTTCGCGGGGGGGCCGGGGTAATGAGCAGTTCTTC
CDR3aa: CASSSRGGRGNEQFF

d_gene: NA
j_gene: TRBJ1-1
abundance: NA
v_gene: TRBV7-2
CDR3nt: TGTGCCAGCCAGAGGGAAAGAGGCACTGGGGCTTTCTTT
CDR3aa: CASQRERGTGAFF

d_gene: TRBD1
j_gene: TRBJ2-5
abundance: NA
v_gene: TRBV24-1
CDR3nt: TGTGCCACCAGTGCCTCGGGACAGGCCCAAGAGACCCAGTACTTC
CDR3aa: CATSASGQAQETQYF

d_gene: TRBD1
j_gene: TRBJ1-2
abundance: NA
v_gene: TRBV10-3
CDR3nt: TGTGCCATCAGAAGTCTTCGACAGGGGATGCATGGCTACACCTTC
CDR3aa: CAIRSLRQGMHGYTF

d_gene: NA
j_gene: TRBJ2-3
abundance: NA
v_gene: TRBV18
CDR3nt: TGTGCCAGCTCACCACTTAGTAACACAGATACGCAGTATTTT
CDR3aa: CASSPLSNTDTQYF

d_gene: NA
j_gene: TRBJ1-5
abundance: NA
v_gene: TRBV2
CDR3nt: TGTGCCAGCACTAGAGGACAGAATAGCAATCAGCCCCAGCATTTT
CDR3aa: CASTRGQNSNQPQHF

d_gene: TRBD2
j_gene: TRBJ2-3
abundance: NA
v_gene: TRBV4-2
CDR3nt: TGTGCCAGCAGCCAAGAAACTAGCGGGGGCACGCAGTATTTT
CDR3aa: CASSQETSGGTQYF